This TCR beta chain was sequenced for a study of T-cell memory formation after mild COVID-19. As for the study in general: There were largely donor-specific TCR clusters. Study results and caveats: Contracting clones from day 15 to 85 showed balanced CD4/CD8; later expanders favored CD4+. Clones that contracted clustered mainly in CM and EM if CD4+ and in EMRA if CD8+.

Germline CDR1 reads MNHNY; CDR2 reads SVGAGI (reference sequence). The CDR3 is 16 residues long. V was trimmed by 2 bases and J by 4 bases, leaving 17 bases between them. This clonotype was found many times. Its antigen is as yet unknown. TCRdb independently ran MiXCR on the 5' RACE reads; one entry per CDR3 protein. The table shows 85,000 to 130,000 distinct CDR3 sequences, with 11% occurring only once. The sample consisted of PBMCs or a T cell subset sorted from them (not recorded which). This sequence joins TRBV6-6 and TRBJ2-5; possibly TRBD2 for D (7 bases). The receptor was isolated from a young man who had mild COVID-19 (a few samples of this study predate the infection). Cell type and time point are not known. The DNA for the CDR3 is TGTGCCAGCAGTTACCAAATCGGGGGGCGCGGAGAGACCCAGTACTTC. Protein: CASSYQIGGRGETQYF.